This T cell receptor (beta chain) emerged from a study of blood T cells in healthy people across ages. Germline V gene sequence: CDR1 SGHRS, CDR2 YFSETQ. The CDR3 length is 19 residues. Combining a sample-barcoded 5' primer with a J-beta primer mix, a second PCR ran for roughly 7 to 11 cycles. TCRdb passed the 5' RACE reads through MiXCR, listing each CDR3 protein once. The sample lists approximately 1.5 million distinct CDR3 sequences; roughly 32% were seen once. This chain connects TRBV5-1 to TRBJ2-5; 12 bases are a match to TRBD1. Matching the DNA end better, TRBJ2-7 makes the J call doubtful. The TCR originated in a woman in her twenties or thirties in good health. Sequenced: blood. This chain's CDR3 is CASTGTGGAIAGGPYEQYF. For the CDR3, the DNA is TGCGCCAGCACCGGGACAGGGGGCGCCATAGCGGGAGGTCCCTACGAGCAGTACTTC.